The 2 T cell receptor beta chains given below trace back to one sample, sequenced in a study of T cell responses to AZD1222 COVID-19 vaccine. Assay: immunoSEQ multiplex PCR; the TCRdb copy retains only in-frame clones and omits some. The sample has about 54,000 clones, around 90% seen once. The sample in question was peripheral blood, obtained 28 days after the second AZD1222 dose. The receptor set was obtained from an adult who received the AZD1222 COVID-19 vaccine.

The chain carries TRBV19 and TRBJ1-5; unclear D gene. Per germline, CDR1 LNHDA and CDR2 SQIVND (reference sequence). The ends were cut back, 0 bases at V and 5 bases at J, with 14 bases in the middle. This CDR3 spans 16 amino acids. CDR3 bases: TGTGCCAGTAGTATAGAGGGCCGATCCCAATATCAGCCCCAGCATTTT. Amino acid sequence: CASSIEGRSQYQPQHF.

This clone was detected a few times. The J gene is TRBJ2-1, the V gene TRBV7-3; D is perhaps TRBD1 or TRBD2 (5 bases each). The CDR3 loop spans 14 amino acids. CDR1 is SGHTA, CDR2 FQGTGA, per germline. The germline V and J ends were trimmed by 4 bases and 7 bases, with 14 bases remaining between them. CDR3 residues: CASSSDSSGNEQFF. The CDR3 DNA reads as TGTGCCAGCAGCTCGGACTCCTCAGGGAATGAGCAGTTCTTC.